This T cell receptor (beta chain) derives from a study of cytomegalovirus exposure and HLA in healthy donors. Overall study context: The same platform was used for the 120 or so validation repertoires as for the approximately 610 first-cohort repertoires, as reported in a later analysis. The study's findings and limits: In vitro experiments confirmed that a few CMV-associated chains were specific for CMV antigens. The study listed approximately 170 cytomegalovirus-associated TCR beta chains. A later analysis found first-cohort TCR clusters tended to co-occur in the 90 to 150 validation repertoires.

About this clone: Antigen: not known.

Measured with immunoSEQ multiplex PCR; TCRdb has only the in-frame clones, and not every one. This sample yields roughly 150,000 clones, of which over 85% are seen a single time; more than 3.5% belongs to the top ten. Germline V gene data show CDR1 as LNHNV and CDR2 as YYDKDF (reference sequence). The CDR3 is 16 residues long. V was clipped by 0 bases and J by 3 bases; unmatched bases: 6. The sample consisted of PBMCs. The receptor was derived from a young man in good health and CMV-seropositive. This rearrangement joins TRBV15 to TRBJ2-3, with TRBD1 matching over 7 bases. In nucleotides, the CDR3 is TGTGCCACCAGCAGAGATGGGGCAGGGGGTACAGATACGCAGTATTTT. This encodes CATSRDGAGGTDTQYF.